A selection of T cell receptor beta chains follows, all from one sample in a study of blood T cells in healthy people across ages. TCRdb ran MiXCR on the 5' RACE reads and lists one entry per CDR3 protein. The sample consists of hundreds of thousands of distinct CDR3 sequences, about 61% of them appearing once. The specimen sequenced was blood. Source of these receptors: a man aged 40-49 years in good health. Both conserved end residues are part of each CDR3.

v_gene,j_gene,CDR3aa
TRBV20-1,TRBJ2-4,CSASPLAGVSNIQYF
TRBV20-1,TRBJ2-3,CSATSGDRWTDTQYF
TRBV9,TRBJ1-2,CASSVGVREANYGYTF
TRBV6-5,TRBJ2-2,CASSFVGVTGELFF
TRBV15,TRBJ2-1,CATRDRGLNEQFF
TRBV6-5,TRBJ2-1,CASSYELAGTHNEQFF
TRBV29-1,TRBJ2-7,CSVEQGRAQYF
TRBV5-4,TRBJ2-4,CASSYDRGDIQYF
TRBV29-1,TRBJ2-1,CSVGSNEQFF
TRBV5-1,TRBJ2-3,CASSRGGAGDTQYF
TRBV10-3,TRBJ2-6,CAILLDGPGANVLTF
TRBV29-1,TRBJ2-7,CSVEGVADEQYF
TRBV10-2,TRBJ1-6,CASGDNSPLHF
TRBV7-7,TRBJ2-3,CASSPGHPDTQYF
TRBV7-9,TRBJ2-3,CASSSAGTGSDTQYF
TRBV29-1,TRBJ2-3,CSVGGGSTDTQYF
TRBV7-2,TRBJ1-5,CASSLEGQENQPQHF
TRBV5-4,TRBJ2-5,CASSLGSVVGETQYF
TRBV12-3/TRBV12-4,TRBJ2-1,CASSPNSLGTSANNEQFF
TRBV6-4,TRBJ2-6,CASSEASGANVLTF
TRBV5-1,TRBJ2-1,CASSPSTTDGEQFF
TRBV4-3,TRBJ1-2,CASSPGGGDYGYTF
TRBV25-1,TRBJ2-5,CASSPTDRVWETQYF
TRBV7-2,NA,CASSRSVDRQETQYF
TRBV5-4,TRBJ2-1,CASSLVSEQFF
TRBV12-5,TRBJ1-5,CASAPKEGNQPQHF
TRBV20-1,TRBJ2-7,CSARGTWLGLYEQYF
TRBV29-1,TRBJ1-1,CSAGLEAFF
TRBV20-1,TRBJ2-5,CSARVDTSGAQETQYF
TRBV20-1,NA,CSARGPGRYEQYF
TRBV9,TRBJ2-5,CASSSNIAGQETQYF
TRBV29-1,TRBJ2-7,CSAGQAGAYEQYF
TRBV6-5,TRBJ2-6,CAIRSSGANVLTF
TRBV6-1,TRBJ2-6,CASREGQAAGANVLTF
TRBV7-9,TRBJ1-1,CASSDLRDRVNTEAFF
TRBV7-9,TRBJ2-3,CASSLGPGGSDTQYF
TRBV7-7,TRBJ2-5,CASSRGSGLNEQYF
TRBV27,TRBJ2-1,CASSLFLAVSEQFF
TRBV20-1,TRBJ2-3,CSATTSGVGDTQYF
TRBV7-2,TRBJ2-5,CASSTRGPTGETQYF
TRBV18,TRBJ2-1,CASSPPNGRYNEQFF
TRBV9,TRBJ2-5,CASSVATSGTNEKYF
TRBV3-1,NA,CASSQGGLGGPETQYF
TRBV7-3,TRBJ1-1,CASSLTGTDSSAFF
TRBV7-2,TRBJ1-1,CASSLGLQGKSEAFF
TRBV10-3,TRBJ1-5,CAISDGGTNQPQHF
TRBV12-3/TRBV12-4,TRBJ1-5,CASSSTGRLQPQHF
TRBV12-3/TRBV12-4,TRBJ2-7,CASSLSQGLSYEQYF
TRBV5-6,TRBJ2-5,CASSLVTSGRSYGETQYF
TRBV5-1,TRBJ2-7,CASSPGTGGYEQYF
TRBV10-3,TRBJ1-2,CAISESAGQGESGWYGYTF
TRBV15,TRBJ2-5,CATSSTAAGTTFETQYF
TRBV27,TRBJ2-1,CASSLWLAGPNEQFF
TRBV20-1,TRBJ1-2,CSARTGINYGYTF
TRBV7-9,TRBJ2-4,CASQTGERVENIQYF
TRBV10-3,TRBJ2-5,CAISESRVAETQYF